The 14 T cell receptor beta chains below all came from one sample that was sequenced in a study of T cells in Graves' hyperthyroidism and ophthalmopathy. Amplification yielded TCR beta CDR3 regions, with RNA transcripts as the source. The HTBI primer set served for first-round RT-PCR of the TCR CDR3. One entry per CDR3 protein results from TCRdb running MiXCR on the multiplex PCR reads. The sample consists of 45,000 or so distinct CDR3 sequences, around 48% of them appearing once. The material sequenced was peripheral blood or thyroid tissue (not recorded which). These receptors all come from a woman between 45 and 65 years old with Graves' hyperthyroidism.

This clonotype was seen many times. This chain links TRBV14 with TRBJ1-2, with a weak D call TRBD1 (6 bases). There are 16 residues in the CDR3. Germline CDR1 reads SGHDN; CDR2 reads FVKESK. V was clipped by 2 bases and J by 0 bases, with 13 bases between them. The CDR3 region is CASSQFSGTTNYGYTF. The CDR3 DNA follows: TGTGCCAGCAGCCAATTCTCTGGGACAACTAACTATGGCTACACCTTC. The full variable domain, rest sourced from reference TRBV14 and TRBJ1-2, is EAGVTQFPSHSVIEKGQTVTLRCDPISGHDNLYWYRRVMGKEIKFLLHFVKESKQDESGMPNNRFLAERTGGTYSTLKVQPAELEDSGVYFCASSQFSGTTNYGYTFGSGTRLTVV.

The rearrangement joins TRBV20-1 to TRBJ1-2; D remains ambiguous. The CDR3 extends over 12 amino acids. CDR1 DFQATT and CDR2 SNEGSKA come from the germline V gene (reference sequence). This CDR3 is CSAVRASYGYTF. The DNA of the CDR3 is TGCAGCGCCGTACGGGCCTCCTATGGCTACACCTTC.

This chain links TRBV20-1 with TRBJ2-7, with a possible D match to TRBD2 (5 bases). The CDR3 runs 11 residues. In germline, CDR1 is DFQATT, CDR2 SNEGSKA (reference sequence). DNA for the CDR3: TGCACCGTGCAGCGAGGGTACGAGCAGTACTTC. It is translated as CTVQRGYEQYF.

The chain has TRBV12-3 or TRBV12-4 and TRBJ2-3; 10 positions agree with TRBD1. The length of the CDR3 is 17 residues. V shed 2 bases and J 2 bases; nucleotides not matched to a gene: 7. CDR3 residues: CASSLRGTGAITDTQYF. The CDR3 nucleotides are TGTGCCAGCAGTTTAAGGGGGACAGGGGCGATCACAGATACGCAGTATTTT.

This clonotype was counted at least ten times. The V call is TRBV7-9, the J call TRBJ1-2; 8 nucleotides match TRBD1. Germline V lookup: CDR1 SEHNR, CDR2 FQNEAQ (reference sequence). The trim removed 4 bases at V and 8 bases at J, leaving 6 bases unmatched. The CDR3 is 13 residues long. The CDR3 region is CASSSATGVGYTF. The CDR3 DNA reads as TGTGCCAGCAGCTCAGCGACAGGGGTCGGCTACACCTTC.

This sequence joins TRBV7-9 and TRBJ2-7; 12 bases map to TRBD2. Unmatched junction bases numbered 6, after V lost 7 bases and J lost 2 bases. Germline values: CDR1 SEHNR, CDR2 FQNEAQ (reference sequence). The CDR3 has 15 amino acids. This chain's CDR3 is CASKTLAGGPYEQYF. The DNA of the CDR3 is TGTGCCAGCAAAACACTAGCGGGAGGTCCCTACGAGCAGTACTTC.

This clonotype was counted many times. The DNA of the CDR3 is TGTGCCATCAGTCGACCCGAGCTGATCGGGGAGCAGTACTTC. Its translation: CAISRPELIGEQYF. V gene TRBV10-3 combines with J gene TRBJ2-7; no clear D gene. The germline gives CDR1 ENHRY, CDR2 SYGVKD. CDR3 length equals 14 residues. The V gene lost 5 bases and the J gene lost 7 bases, with 18 bases spanning the gap.

The sample holds many counts of this clonotype. The DNA of the CDR3 is TGTGCCAGCAGCCGGGGACAGGGGTTGGTGAACACCGGGGAGCTGTTTTTT. Translated, it gives CASSRGQGLVNTGELFF. The V gene is TRBV3-1, the J gene TRBJ2-2, with 10 bases identical to TRBD1. The V segment lost 4 bases and the J segment 1 base; nucleotides outside the gene matches: 6. From germline, CDR1 is LGHDT and CDR2 YNNKEL (reference sequence). The CDR3 sequence is 17 residues long. Supplemented by reference TRBV3-1 and TRBJ2-2, the full variable domain reads DTAVSQTPKYLVTQMGNDKSIKCEQNLGHDTMYWYKQDSKKFLKIMFSYNNKELIINETVPNRFSPKSPDKAHLNLHINSLELGDSAVYFCASSRGQGLVNTGELFFGEGSRLTVL.

J is TRBJ2-7 and V is TRBV20-1; D unresolved. The germline gives CDR1 DFQATT, CDR2 SNEGSKA (reference sequence). The CDR3 covers 13 residues. Trimming pared 4 bases from V and 3 bases from J, leaving 13 bases between. As DNA, the CDR3 is TGCAGTGCTATTGCCGGGCCAAACTACGAGCAGTACTTC. This sequence encodes CSAIAGPNYEQYF.

This clonotype has ten or more counts. The chain joins TRBV7-8 to TRBJ2-2; TRBD1 matches 8 bases. V lost 2 bases and J lost 5; bases outside the gene matches: 7. This CDR3 comprises 16 residues. Germline V gene sequence: CDR1 SGHVS, CDR2 FQNEAQ. CDR3: CASSLFQGAGTGELFF. CDR3 nucleotide sequence: TGTGCCAGCAGCTTATTCCAGGGGGCTGGGACCGGGGAGCTGTTTTTT.

This clonotype was seen just once. No DNA is shown, since the ends of the CDR3 on it are uncertain; the CDR3 is the one TCRdb lists. V and J are TRBV20-1 and TRBJ2-7; the D call in the table, TRBD1, was not verified against the DNA. The germline V gene has CDR1 DFQATT and CDR2 SNEGSKA (reference sequence). The CDR3 has 22 amino acids, counting both end residues. The CDR3 is CSARKEGGNSPLHFGRAYEQYF.

The J gene is TRBJ2-7, the V gene TRBV10-3; the D gene is possibly TRBD1 (6 bases). Germline V gives CDR1 ENHRY, CDR2 SYGVKD. The CDR3 covers 13 residues. Trimming cost V 4 bases and J 3 bases, with 10 bases left between them. DNA for the CDR3: TGTGCCATCAGTGCGCAGGGGAGCTACGAGCAGTACTTC. It codes for CAISAQGSYEQYF.

The chain employs TRBV7-9 and TRBJ1-2; 7 nucleotides agree with TRBD1. Germline V CDR1 and CDR2: SEHNR, FQNEAQ (reference sequence). The CDR3 spans 12 residues. V lost 4 bases, J lost 8 bases, and 4 bases stayed unmatched. CDR3 residues: CASSSQGSGYTF. CDR3 in DNA: TGTGCCAGCAGCTCACAGGGGAGCGGCTACACCTTC.

V usage is TRBV10-1 and J usage is TRBJ2-7, with D possibly matching TRBD1 (6 bases). CDR3 length: 13 residues. V lost 8 bases and J 5 bases, leaving 16 bases between the germline ends. CDR1 and CDR2 (germline): WNHNN, SYGVQD (reference sequence). The CDR3: CASLPQGNHEQYF. CDR3 DNA: TGCGCCAGCTTGCCACAGGGTAACCACGAGCAGTACTTC.